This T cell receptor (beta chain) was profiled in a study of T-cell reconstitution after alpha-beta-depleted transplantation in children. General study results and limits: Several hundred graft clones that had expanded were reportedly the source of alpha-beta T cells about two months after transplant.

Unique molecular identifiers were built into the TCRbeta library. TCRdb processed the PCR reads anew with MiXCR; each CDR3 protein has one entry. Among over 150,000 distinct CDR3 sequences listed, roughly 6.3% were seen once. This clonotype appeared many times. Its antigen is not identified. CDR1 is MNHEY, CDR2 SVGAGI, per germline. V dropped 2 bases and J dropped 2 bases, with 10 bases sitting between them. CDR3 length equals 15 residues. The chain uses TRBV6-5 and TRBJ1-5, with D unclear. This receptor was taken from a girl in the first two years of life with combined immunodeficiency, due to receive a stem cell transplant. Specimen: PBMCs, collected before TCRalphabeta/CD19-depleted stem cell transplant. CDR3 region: CASSYGPGRNQPQHF. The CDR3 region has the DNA TGTGCCAGCAGTTACGGTCCTGGGCGCAATCAGCCCCAGCATTTT.